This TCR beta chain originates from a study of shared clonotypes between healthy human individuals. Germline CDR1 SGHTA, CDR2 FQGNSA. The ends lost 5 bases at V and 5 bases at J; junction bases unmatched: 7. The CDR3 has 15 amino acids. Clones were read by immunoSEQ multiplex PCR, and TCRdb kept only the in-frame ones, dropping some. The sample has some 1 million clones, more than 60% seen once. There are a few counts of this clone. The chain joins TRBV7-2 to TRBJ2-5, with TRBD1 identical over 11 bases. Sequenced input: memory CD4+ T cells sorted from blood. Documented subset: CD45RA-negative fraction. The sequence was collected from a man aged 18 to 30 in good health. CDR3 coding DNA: TGTGCCAGCAGCCCCGGACAGGGGGCATGGGAGACCCAGTACTTC. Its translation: CASSPGQGAWETQYF.